The 10 T cell receptor beta chains below were found in one sample sequenced in a study of metastatic and nonmetastatic thyroid tumors. No patient had received any treatment before thyroid surgery. Using MiXCR, TCRdb re-called clones from the PCR reads. The profile shows over 30,000 clones, roughly 15% of them singletons. Material for sequencing was blood. Receptors were obtained from a male donor with papillary thyroid cancer or a benign thyroid nodule (not recorded which). Some clones in this sample may be carry-over from other donors' samples.

This clone was observed at least ten times. The V call is TRBV4-1, the J call TRBJ1-1, with 8 bases fitting TRBD1. This CDR3 comprises 15 residues. Germline V gives CDR1 MGHRA, CDR2 YSYEKL. Trimming at V came to 4 bases and at J to 1 base, leaving 5 bases not matched to a gene. DNA of the CDR3: TGCGCCAGCAGCCTTGGGACAGGCAAGAACACTGAAGCTTTCTTT. Translated, it gives CASSLGTGKNTEAFF.

The chain recombines TRBV5-1 with TRBJ1-5; the match to TRBD1 covers 8 bases. There are 15 residues in the CDR3. The trim removed 4 bases at V and 1 base at J, leaving 4 bases unmatched. Germline CDR1 SGHRS, CDR2 YFSETQ. The DNA of the CDR3 is TGCGCCAGCAGCAGGACAGGGATGAGCAATCAGCCCCAGCATTTT. Its translation: CASSRTGMSNQPQHF.

This clone is medium-sized in the sample. The chain links TRBV6-1 to TRBJ2-7; D might be TRBD2 (6 bases). The CDR3 consists of 15 residues. CDR1 and CDR2 from the germline V gene are MNHNS and SASEGT. V was trimmed by 2 bases and J by 2 bases, leaving 13 bases between them. The CDR3 protein is CASSESEGPPYEQYF. The DNA for the CDR3 is TGTGCCAGCAGTGAATCGGAGGGTCCCCCCTACGAGCAGTACTTC.

The chain uses TRBV2 and TRBJ2-1; 7 bases are shared with TRBD2. Germline V gene sequence: CDR1 SNHLY, CDR2 FYNNEI. The CDR3 runs to 13 residues. Losses at the gene ends were 5 bases for V and 9 bases for J; bases not matched to a gene: 7. In nucleotides, the CDR3 is TGTGCCAGCAGTAAGGAGCGGGATCTTGAGCAGTTCTTC. Protein: CASSKERDLEQFF. The complete variable domain, with remaining parts taken from reference TRBV2 and TRBJ2-1, reads EPEVTQTPSHQVTQMGQEVILRCVPISNHLYFYWYRQILGQKVEFLVSFYNNEISEKSEIFDDQFSVERPDGSNFTLKIRSTKLEDSAMYFCASSKERDLEQFFGPGTRLTVL.

This clone appeared many times. CDR3 sequence reads: CAHRTGEDYGYTF. In DNA, the CDR3 is TGTGCCCACAGGACAGGGGAGGACTATGGCTACACCTTC. V gene TRBV10-3 combines with J gene TRBJ1-2; 9 nucleotides align to TRBD1. The CDR3 covers 13 residues. Germline assignment: CDR1 ENHRY and CDR2 SYGVKD. Trimming took 11 bases from V and 3 from J; bases not matched to a gene: 7.

This clone has only a few counts. The J gene is TRBJ2-5, the V gene TRBV5-1; no definite D call. Trimming took off 4 bases at V and 5 bases at J, with 15 bases between the two ends. The CDR3 spans 14 residues. CDR1 SGHRS and CDR2 YFSETQ come from the germline V gene. The CDR3 DNA reads as TGCGCCAGCAGCGTCGGAGCCCTTGAGGAGACCCAGTACTTC. This gives the protein CASSVGALEETQYF.

This clone was found many times. V usage is TRBV2 and J usage is TRBJ2-7; D unresolved. V lost 10 bases and J lost 0, with 7 bases in between. The CDR3 is 11 residues long. Germline assignment: CDR1 SNHLY and CDR2 FYNNEI. The CDR3 here is CATQASYEQYF. The DNA for the CDR3 is TGTGCCACCCAAGCCTCCTACGAGCAGTACTTC.

This clone was observed many times. The CDR3 DNA reads TGTGCCTGGGAACCAGGTTACAGCTCCTACAATGAGCAGTTCTTC. Translating it yields CAWEPGYSSYNEQFF. The chain employs TRBV30 and TRBJ2-1; no definite D call. V lost 5 bases and J lost 0, with 14 bases in between. The CDR3 has 15 amino acids. Germline lookup yields CDR1 GTSNPN and CDR2 SVGIG (reference sequence).

This clone was counted at least ten times. The junction differs from germline at one of its ends, possibly a read error. Within the sample, other DNA sequences also encode this same CDR3. This chain uses TRBV28 with TRBJ1-2; D might be TRBD1 (5 bases). The CDR3 is 15 residues long. Germline V gene lookup returns CDR1 MDHEN and CDR2 SYDVKM. CDR3 bases: TGTGCCAGCAGTCCCGGGACGACGACCCATGGTGGCTATACCTTC. This codes for CASSPGTTTHGGYTF.

Ten or more counts support this clone. The chain recombines TRBV7-3 with TRBJ1-5, with D unresolved. Looked up from germline, CDR1 is SGHTA and CDR2 is FQGTGA. The CDR3 sequence is 12 residues long. V lost 8 bases and J 5 bases, leaving 10 bases between the germline ends. CDR3 loop: CASLRGYQPQHF. The CDR3 nucleotides are TGTGCCAGCTTGCGGGGATATCAGCCCCAGCATTTT.